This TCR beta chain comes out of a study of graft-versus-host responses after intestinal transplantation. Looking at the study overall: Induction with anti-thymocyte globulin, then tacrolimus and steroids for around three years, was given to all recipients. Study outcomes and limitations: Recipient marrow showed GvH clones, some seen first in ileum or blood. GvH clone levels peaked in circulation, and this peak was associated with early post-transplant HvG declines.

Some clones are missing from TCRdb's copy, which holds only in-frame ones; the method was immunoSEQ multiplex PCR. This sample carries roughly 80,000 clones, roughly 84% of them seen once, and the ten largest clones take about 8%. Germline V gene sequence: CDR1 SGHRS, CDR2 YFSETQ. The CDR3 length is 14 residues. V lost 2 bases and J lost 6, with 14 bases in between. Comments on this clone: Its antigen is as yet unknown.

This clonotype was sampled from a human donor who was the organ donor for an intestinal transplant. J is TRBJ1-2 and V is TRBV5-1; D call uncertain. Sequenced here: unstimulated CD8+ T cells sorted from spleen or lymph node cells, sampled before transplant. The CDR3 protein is CASSFTTGPDGYTF. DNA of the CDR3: TGCGCCAGCAGCTTTACGACCGGCCCGGATGGCTACACCTTC.